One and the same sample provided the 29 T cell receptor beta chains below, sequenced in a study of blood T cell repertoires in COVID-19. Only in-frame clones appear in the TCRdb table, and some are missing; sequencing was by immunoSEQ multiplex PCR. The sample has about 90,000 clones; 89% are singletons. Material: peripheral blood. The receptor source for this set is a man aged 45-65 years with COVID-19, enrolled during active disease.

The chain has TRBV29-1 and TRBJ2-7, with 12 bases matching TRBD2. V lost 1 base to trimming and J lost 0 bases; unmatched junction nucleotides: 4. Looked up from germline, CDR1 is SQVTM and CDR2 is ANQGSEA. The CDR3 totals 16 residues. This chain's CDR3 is CSVEGTSGGTSYEQYF. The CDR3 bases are TGCAGCGTTGAAGGAACTAGCGGGGGGACCTCCTACGAGCAGTACTTC.

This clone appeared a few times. The CDR3 DNA follows: TGTGCCAGAAGCTTGAGGTTTACGGACAAATTCGCTAACTATGGCTACACCTTC. Its translation: CARSLRFTDKFANYGYTF. This sequence joins TRBV5-3 and TRBJ1-2, with D maybe TRBD1 (5 bases). TRBV5-3 is filed as an ORF, its function uncertain. The V end was cut by 1 base, the J end by 0 bases, with 19 bases between. The CDR3 spans 18 residues.

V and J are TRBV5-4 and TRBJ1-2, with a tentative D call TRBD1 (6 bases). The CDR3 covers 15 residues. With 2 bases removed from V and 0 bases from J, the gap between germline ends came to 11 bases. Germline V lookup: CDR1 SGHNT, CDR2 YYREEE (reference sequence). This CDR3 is CASSFYRAPNYGYTF. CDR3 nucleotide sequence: TGTGCCAGCAGCTTCTACAGGGCCCCTAACTATGGCTACACCTTC. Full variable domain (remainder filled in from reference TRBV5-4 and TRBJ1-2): ETGVTQSPTHLIKTRGQQVTLRCSSQSGHNTVSWYQQALGQGPQFIFQYYREEENGRGNFPPRFSGLQFPNYSSELNVNALELDDSALYLCASSFYRAPNYGYTFGSGTRLTVV.

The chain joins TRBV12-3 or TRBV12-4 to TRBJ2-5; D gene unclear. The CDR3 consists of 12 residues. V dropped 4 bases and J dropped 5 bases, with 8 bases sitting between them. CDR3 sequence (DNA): TGTGCCAGCAGTTCCCAGGTTGAGACCCAGTACTTC. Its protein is CASSSQVETQYF.

The CDR3 DNA reads TGTGCCAGCAGCGTCAGCGGGGGGGGCACAGATACGCAGTATTTT. Protein sequence: CASSVSGGGTDTQYF. This chain connects TRBV9 to TRBJ2-3, with 10 bases lining up with TRBD2. CDR1 is SGDLS and CDR2 is YYNGEE in the germline V gene. CDR3 length: 15 amino acids. The ends lost 2 bases at V and 1 base at J; junction bases unmatched: 1.

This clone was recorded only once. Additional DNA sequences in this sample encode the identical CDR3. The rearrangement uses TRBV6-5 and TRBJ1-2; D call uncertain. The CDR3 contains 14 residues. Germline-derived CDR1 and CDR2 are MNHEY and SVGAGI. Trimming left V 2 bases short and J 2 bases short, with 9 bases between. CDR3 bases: TGTGCCAGCAGTTACGGTACCGGGAACTATGGCTACACCTTC. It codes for CASSYGTGNYGYTF.

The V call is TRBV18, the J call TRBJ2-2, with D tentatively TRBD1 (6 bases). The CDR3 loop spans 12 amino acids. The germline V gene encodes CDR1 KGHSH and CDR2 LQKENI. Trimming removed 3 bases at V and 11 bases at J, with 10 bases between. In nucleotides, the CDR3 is TGTGCCAGCTCACCCACAGGGAAAGAGCTGTTTTTT. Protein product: CASSPTGKELFF.

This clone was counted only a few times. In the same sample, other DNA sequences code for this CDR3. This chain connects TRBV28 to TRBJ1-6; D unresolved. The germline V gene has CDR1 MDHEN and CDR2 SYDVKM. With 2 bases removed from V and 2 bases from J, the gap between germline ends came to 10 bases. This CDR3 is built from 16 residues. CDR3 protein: CASSLPGGAYNSPLHF. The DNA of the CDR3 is TGTGCCAGCAGTTTACCCGGCGGAGCCTATAATTCACCCCTCCACTTT.

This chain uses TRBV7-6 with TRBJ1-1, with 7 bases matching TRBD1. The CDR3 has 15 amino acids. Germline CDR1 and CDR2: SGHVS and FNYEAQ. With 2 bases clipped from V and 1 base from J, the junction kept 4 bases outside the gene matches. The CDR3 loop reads CASSLLDRSNTEAFF. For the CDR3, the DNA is TGTGCCAGCAGCTTATTGGACAGGTCGAACACTGAAGCTTTCTTT.

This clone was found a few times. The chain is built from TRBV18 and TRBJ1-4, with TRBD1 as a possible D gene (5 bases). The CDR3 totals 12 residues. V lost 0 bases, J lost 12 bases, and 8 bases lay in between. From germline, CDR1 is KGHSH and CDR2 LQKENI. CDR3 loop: CASSPPGGELFF. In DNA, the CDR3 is TGTGCCAGCTCACCACCGGGGGGTGAACTGTTTTTT.

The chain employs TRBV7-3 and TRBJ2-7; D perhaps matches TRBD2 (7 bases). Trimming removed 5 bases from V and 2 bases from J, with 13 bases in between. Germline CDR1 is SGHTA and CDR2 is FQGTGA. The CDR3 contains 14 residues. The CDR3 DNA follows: TGTGCCAGCAGCAGGGGGGGCGCCCCCTACGAGCAGTACTTC. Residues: CASSRGGAPYEQYF.

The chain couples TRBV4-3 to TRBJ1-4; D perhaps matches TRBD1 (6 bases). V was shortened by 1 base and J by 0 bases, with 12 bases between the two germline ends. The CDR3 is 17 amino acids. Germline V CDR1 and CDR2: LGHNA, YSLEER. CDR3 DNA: TGCGCCAGCAGCCAAGCGGGACATTCGACAACTAATGAAAAACTGTTTTTT. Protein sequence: CASSQAGHSTTNEKLFF.

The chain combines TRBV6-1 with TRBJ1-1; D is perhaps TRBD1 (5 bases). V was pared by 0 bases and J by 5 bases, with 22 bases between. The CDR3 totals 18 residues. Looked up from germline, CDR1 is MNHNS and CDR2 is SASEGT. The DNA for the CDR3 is TGTGCCAGCAGTGAAGCATTAGGCAGGGCGGTGGTAGGTACTGAAGCTTTCTTT. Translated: CASSEALGRAVVGTEAFF.

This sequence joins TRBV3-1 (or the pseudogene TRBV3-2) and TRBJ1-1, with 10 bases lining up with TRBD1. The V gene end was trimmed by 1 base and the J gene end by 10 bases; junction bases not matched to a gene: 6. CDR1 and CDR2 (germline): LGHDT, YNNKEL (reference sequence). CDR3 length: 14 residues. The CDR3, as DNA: TGTGCCAGCAGCCAAGGGCGACAGGGGGCCGGAGCTTTCTTT. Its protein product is CASSQGRQGAGAFF.

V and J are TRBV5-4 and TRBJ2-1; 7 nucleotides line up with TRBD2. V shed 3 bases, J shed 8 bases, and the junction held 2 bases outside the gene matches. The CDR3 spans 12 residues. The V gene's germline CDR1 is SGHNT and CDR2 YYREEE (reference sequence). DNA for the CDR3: TGTGCCAGCAGCTCCCGGGGGGATGAGCAGTTCTTC. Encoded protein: CASSSRGDEQFF.

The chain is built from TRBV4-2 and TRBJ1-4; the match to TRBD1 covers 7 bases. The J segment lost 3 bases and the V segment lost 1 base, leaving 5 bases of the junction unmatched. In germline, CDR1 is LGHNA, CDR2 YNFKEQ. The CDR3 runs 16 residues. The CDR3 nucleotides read TGTGCCAGCAGCCAAGCCCCGGGACAGTCTAATGAAAAACTGTTTTTT. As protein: CASSQAPGQSNEKLFF.

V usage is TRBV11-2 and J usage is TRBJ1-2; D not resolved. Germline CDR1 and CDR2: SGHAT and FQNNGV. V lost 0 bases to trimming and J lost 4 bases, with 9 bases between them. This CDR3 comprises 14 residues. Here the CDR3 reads CASSLDQLSYGYTF. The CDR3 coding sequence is TGTGCCAGCAGCTTAGATCAGTTAAGCTATGGCTACACCTTC.

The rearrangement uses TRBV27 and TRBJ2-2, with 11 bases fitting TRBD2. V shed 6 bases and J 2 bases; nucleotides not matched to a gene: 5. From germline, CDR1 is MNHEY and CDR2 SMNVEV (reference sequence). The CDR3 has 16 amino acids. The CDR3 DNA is TGTGCCAGCAGGTTTAGCGGGGGGGTCAACACCGGGGAGCTGTTTTTT. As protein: CASRFSGGVNTGELFF.

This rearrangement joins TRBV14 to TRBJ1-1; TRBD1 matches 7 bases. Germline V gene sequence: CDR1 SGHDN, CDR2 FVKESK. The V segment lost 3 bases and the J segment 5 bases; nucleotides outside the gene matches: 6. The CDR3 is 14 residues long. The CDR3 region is CASSQRNRGTEAFF. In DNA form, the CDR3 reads TGTGCCAGCAGCCAGAGGAACAGGGGAACTGAAGCTTTCTTT.

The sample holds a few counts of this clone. The CDR3 DNA reads as TGTGCCAGCAGTACGACAGGGGGCGCATCCTACGAGCAGTACTTC. Translated, it gives CASSTTGGASYEQYF. The V gene is TRBV6-5, the J gene TRBJ2-7, with 10 bases fitting TRBD1. J gave up 1 base and V 5 bases, and 5 bases lay outside the gene matches. This CDR3 has 15 residues. Looked up from germline, CDR1 is MNHEY and CDR2 is SVGAGI.

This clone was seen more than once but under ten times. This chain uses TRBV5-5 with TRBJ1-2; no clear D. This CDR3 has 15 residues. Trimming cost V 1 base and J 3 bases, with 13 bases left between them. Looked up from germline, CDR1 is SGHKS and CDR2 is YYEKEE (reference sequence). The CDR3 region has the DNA TGTGCCAGCAGCTTGCGGGCGGGGATCGACTATGGCTACACCTTC. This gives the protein CASSLRAGIDYGYTF.

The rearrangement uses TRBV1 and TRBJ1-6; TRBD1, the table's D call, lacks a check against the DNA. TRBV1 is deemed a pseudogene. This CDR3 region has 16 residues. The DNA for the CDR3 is TGCACCAGCAGCCAAGGGGACAGGGGGCCGACTTCACCCCTCCACTTT. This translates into CTSSQGDRGPTSPLHF.

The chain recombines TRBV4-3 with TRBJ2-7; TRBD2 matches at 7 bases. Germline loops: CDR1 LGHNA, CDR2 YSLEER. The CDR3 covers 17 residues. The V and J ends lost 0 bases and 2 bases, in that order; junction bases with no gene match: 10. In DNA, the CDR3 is TGCGCCAGCAGCCAAGATATAAGCGCGGGGGTTACCTACGAGCAGTACTTC. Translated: CASSQDISAGVTYEQYF.

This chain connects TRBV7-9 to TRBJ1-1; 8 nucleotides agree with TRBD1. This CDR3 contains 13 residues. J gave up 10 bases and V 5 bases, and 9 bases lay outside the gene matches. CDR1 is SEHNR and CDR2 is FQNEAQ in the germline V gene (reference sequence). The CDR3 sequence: CASSPGQGEVAFF. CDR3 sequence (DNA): TGTGCCAGCAGCCCAGGACAGGGAGAGGTAGCTTTCTTT.

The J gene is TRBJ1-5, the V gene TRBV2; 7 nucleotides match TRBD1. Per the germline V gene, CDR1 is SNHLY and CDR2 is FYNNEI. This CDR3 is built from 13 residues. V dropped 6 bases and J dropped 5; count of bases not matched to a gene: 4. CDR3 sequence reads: CASRPTGDQPQHF. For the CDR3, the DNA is TGTGCCAGCAGACCCACAGGGGATCAGCCCCAGCATTTT.

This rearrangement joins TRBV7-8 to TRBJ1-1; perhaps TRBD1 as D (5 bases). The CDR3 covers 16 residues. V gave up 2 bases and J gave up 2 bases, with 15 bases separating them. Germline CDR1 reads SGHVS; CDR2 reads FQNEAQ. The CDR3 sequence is CASSLRGGVDNTEAFF. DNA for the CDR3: TGTGCCAGCAGCTTAAGGGGCGGGGTAGATAACACTGAAGCTTTCTTT.

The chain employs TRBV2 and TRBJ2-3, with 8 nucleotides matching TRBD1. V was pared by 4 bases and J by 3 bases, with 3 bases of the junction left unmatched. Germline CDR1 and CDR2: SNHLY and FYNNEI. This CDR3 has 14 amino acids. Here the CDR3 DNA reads TGTGCCAGCAGTGGACAGGGGCAGACAGATACGCAGTATTTT. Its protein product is CASSGQGQTDTQYF.

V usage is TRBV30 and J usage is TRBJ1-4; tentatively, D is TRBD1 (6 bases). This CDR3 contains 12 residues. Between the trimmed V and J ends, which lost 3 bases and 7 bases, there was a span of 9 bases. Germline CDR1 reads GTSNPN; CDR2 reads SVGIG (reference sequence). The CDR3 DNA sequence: TGTGCCTGGAGCAGGGGTGGTGAAAAACTGTTTTTT. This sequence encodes CAWSRGGEKLFF.

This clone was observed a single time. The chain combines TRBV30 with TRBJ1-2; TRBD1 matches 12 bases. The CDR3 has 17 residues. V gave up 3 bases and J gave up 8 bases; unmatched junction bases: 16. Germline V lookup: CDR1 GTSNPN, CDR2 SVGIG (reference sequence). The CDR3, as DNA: TGTGCCTGGAGATCTCCCCCACGGGACAGGGGGCGCTTAGGCTACACCTTC. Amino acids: CAWRSPPRDRGRLGYTF.